Presented here are 30 T cell receptor beta chains from one specimen sequenced in a study of tumor and adjacent non-tumor tissue in lung cancer. This sample's RNA came from whole unsorted tissue. Three rounds of nested PCR, following a modified ARM-PCR protocol, produced the TCRbeta library. TCRdb fed the multiplex PCR reads into MiXCR, producing one record per CDR3 protein. The repertoire has over 60,000 distinct CDR3 sequences, 75% to 90% of them found once; the top ten carry 13%. The sample comprised lung tumor tissue. Receptor source: a woman between 50 and 59 years old with non-small cell lung cancer.

The chain is built from TRBV13 and TRBJ1-4; unclear D gene. V shed 4 bases and J shed 7 bases, with 13 bases lying between them. Germline lookup yields CDR1 PRHDT and CDR2 FYEKMQ (reference sequence). The CDR3 is made up of 14 amino acids. The CDR3 here is CASSSDKGPEKLFF. The CDR3 DNA sequence: TGTGCCAGCAGCTCCGACAAGGGCCCTGAAAAACTGTTTTTT.

This clonotype appeared a single time. This may come from a read error, since a much larger clone is one base off. The conserved final phenylalanine or tryptophan is absent from the CDR3, which likely points to a read error. The chain links TRBV30 to TRBJ2-1; D unclear. The CDR3 spans 14 residues. The V and J ends lost 0 bases and 7 bases respectively, with 13 bases between them. CDR1 is GTSNPN and CDR2 is SVGIG in the germline V gene (reference sequence). DNA of the CDR3: TGTGCCTGGAGTGTCCCGGGCCCTTTTAATGAGCAGTTCCTC. Its protein is CAWSVPGPFNEQFL.

This clonotype was detected a few times. An end of the junction does not agree with germline; a read error may underlie this. The genes are TRBV29-1 and TRBJ1-3; D is unresolved. Looked up from germline, CDR1 is SQVTM and CDR2 is ANQGSEA. CDR3 length equals 15 residues. For the CDR3, the DNA is TGCAGCGTTGAATCGGGCAGTGGCTCTGGGAACACCATATATTTT. Translating it yields CSVESGSGSGNTIYF. The complete variable domain, with remaining parts taken from reference TRBV29-1 and TRBJ1-3, reads SAVISQKPSRDICQRGTSLTIQCQVDSQVTMMFWYRQQPGQSLTLIATANQGSEATYESGFVIDKFPISRPNLTFSTLTVSNMSPEDSSIYLCSVESGSGSGNTIYFGEGSWLTVV.

The chain recombines TRBV6-2 or TRBV6-3 with TRBJ2-1; D may correspond to TRBD1 or TRBD2 (5 bases each). Germline V CDR1 and CDR2: MNHEY, SVGEGT. The CDR3 totals 14 residues. Trimming shortened V by 7 bases and J by 10 bases, and 20 bases separated the two germline ends. The DNA of the CDR3 is TGTGCCAGCATTCCATCCCGGGACCGCAAAGAGCAGTTCTTC. Its translation is CASIPSRDRKEQFF.

The chain uses TRBV29-1 and TRBJ1-2; 7 nucleotides agree with TRBD1. The germline CDR1 and CDR2 sequences are SQVTM and ANQGSEA. V was pared by 2 bases and J by 4 bases, with 13 bases of the junction left unmatched. The CDR3 has 16 amino acids. The CDR3 reads CSVERWIRGDLYGYTF. CDR3 bases: TGCAGCGTTGAACGTTGGATCAGGGGGGACCTCTATGGCTACACCTTC.

The chain recombines TRBV13 with TRBJ2-7; 10 bases align to TRBD2. The CDR3 extends over 15 amino acids. Germline V gene lookup returns CDR1 PRHDT and CDR2 FYEKMQ (reference sequence). The V segment lost 6 bases and the J segment 5 bases; nucleotides outside the gene matches: 10. The CDR3 DNA follows: TGTGCCAGCAGTAAATACGGGACTAGCGTTAACGAGCAGTACTTC. Translated: CASSKYGTSVNEQYF.

About this clonotype itself: No conserved phenylalanine or tryptophan is present at the end of the CDR3, so a read error is the likely explanation. DNA of the CDR3: TGCAGTGTCTGGACTGACTCTGGAAATACCATATATTCT. It specifies CSVWTDSGNTIYS. The V call is TRBV29-1, the J call TRBJ1-3; no reliable D call. CDR1 is SQVTM, CDR2 ANQGSEA, per germline. CDR3 length: 13 amino acids.

As regards this clonotype: This likely comes from a read error, as the CDR3 has no conserved phenylalanine or tryptophan at its end. The limits of the CDR3 on the DNA are not certain, so only TCRdb's listed CDR3 is given. The chain employs TRBV28 and TRBJ2-2; the table names TRBD1, a call not compared with the DNA. Germline assignment: CDR1 MDHEN and CDR2 SYDVKM. The length of the CDR3 is 13 amino acids, counting both ends. This CDR3 reads CASSRGRTGKLVL.

In regard to this clonotype: A junction end diverges from the germline sequence, so it may reflect a read error. V and J are TRBV12-3 or TRBV12-4 and TRBJ2-7; TRBD2 might be the D (6 bases). The CDR3 is 12 amino acids. The DNA for the CDR3 is TGTGCCAGCAGTTCTACTAGCTACGAGCACTACTTC. Protein: CASSSTSYEHYF.

J is TRBJ1-5 and V is TRBV12-3 or TRBV12-4; D remains ambiguous. The CDR3 covers 12 residues. The germline V and J ends were trimmed by 9 bases and 7 bases, with 13 bases remaining between them. The DNA for the CDR3 is TGTGCCAGGAGCAAGAGGGAACAGCCCCAGCATTTT. This translates into CARSKREQPQHF.

As for this clonotype: The junction does not match germline at one end; this may be a read error. The V call is TRBV12-3 or TRBV12-4, the J call TRBJ2-7, with D perhaps being TRBD1 or TRBD2 (5 bases each). The CDR3 runs to 12 residues. DNA for the CDR3: TGTGCCAGCAGTCGACAGTTTGGGGAGCACTACTTC. Residues: CASSRQFGEHYF.

The V gene is TRBV5-4, the J gene TRBJ2-3; 10 bases are shared with TRBD2. Trimming took 3 bases from V and 5 from J; bases not matched to a gene: 9. There are 16 residues in the CDR3. Germline V CDR1 and CDR2: SGHNT, YYREEE (reference sequence). The CDR3 is CASSSSQRGGRDTQYF. CDR3 nucleotides: TGTGCCAGCAGCTCGTCCCAGCGGGGGGGTAGAGATACGCAGTATTTT. Together with reference TRBV5-4 and TRBJ2-3, the CDR3 gives the full variable domain: ETGVTQSPTHLIKTRGQQVTLRCSSQSGHNTVSWYQQALGQGPQFIFQYYREEENGRGNFPPRFSGLQFPNYSSELNVNALELDDSALYLCASSSSQRGGRDTQYFGPGTRLTVL.

A word on this clonotype: Because the CDR3 is missing its conserved closing phenylalanine or tryptophan, this is likely a read error. V usage is TRBV10-3 and J usage is TRBJ2-5; D remains ambiguous. CDR3 length: 12 amino acids. Germline CDR1 and CDR2: ENHRY and SYGVKD. V shed 4 bases and J shed 4 bases, with 7 bases lying between them. The CDR3 loop reads CAISGDVETQYL. The CDR3 DNA reads as TGTGCCATCAGTGGGGATGTAGAGACCCAGTACCTC.

This clonotype was detected only once. With a much larger clone just one base away, this may be a read error. V is TRBV6-5 and J is TRBJ2-3, with a tentative D call TRBD2 (5 bases). The CDR3 covers 15 residues. Germline CDR1 and CDR2: MNHEY and SVGAGI. CDR3 in DNA: TGTACCAGCAGTGCCCCGGGCCGACTAACAGATACGCAGTATTTT. It specifies CTSSAPGRLTDTQYF.

V usage is TRBV6-5 and J usage is TRBJ1-6; possibly TRBD1 for D (5 bases). The V gene lost 6 bases and the J gene lost 11 bases, with 17 bases spanning the gap. CDR1 is MNHEY and CDR2 is SVGAGI in the germline V gene. The CDR3 runs to 14 residues. CDR3 sequence reads: CASRLYGANTPLHF. In DNA form, the CDR3 reads TGTGCCAGCAGACTATATGGGGCCAATACACCCCTCCACTTT.

With respect to this clonotype: The germline gene is not matched at one end of the junction; a read error may be the cause. J is TRBJ2-3 and V is TRBV6-2 or TRBV6-3, with 9 bases lining up with TRBD2. The CDR3 sequence is 19 residues long. CDR1 is MNHEY, CDR2 SVGEGT, per germline. DNA for the CDR3: TGTGCCAGCAGACTCTCTCCCTCTGTTAGCGGGAGAGTCACGGATATGCAGTATTTT. The encoded protein is CASRLSPSVSGRVTDMQYF.

This clonotype was observed a few times. The chain carries TRBV6-1 and TRBJ1-4; maybe TRBD1 (6 bases). This CDR3 is built from 16 residues. Trimming removed 1 base at V and 7 bases at J, with 16 bases between. CDR1 is MNHNS and CDR2 is SASEGT in the germline V gene. CDR3: CASSEVPGAGSEKLFF. The CDR3 coding sequence is TGTGCCAGCAGTGAAGTGCCGGGGGCAGGGAGTGAAAAACTGTTTTTT.

Remarks on this clonotype: The CDR3 does not close with the conserved phenylalanine or tryptophan, likely indicating a read error. Here the CDR3 reads CASSWTGLQEQFL. The CDR3 DNA reads as TGTGCCAGCAGCTGGACAGGGCTTCAGGAGCAGTTCTTA. The V gene is TRBV7-9, the J gene TRBJ2-1; TRBD1 agrees at 8 bases. CDR1 is SEHNR and CDR2 is FQNEAQ in the germline V gene (reference sequence). With 4 bases clipped from V and 10 bases from J, the junction kept 6 bases outside the gene matches. The CDR3 totals 13 residues.

Regarding this clonotype: The junction and the germline gene differ at one end; a read error may be behind it. V gene TRBV4-1 combines with J gene TRBJ1-1, with D possibly matching TRBD1 (5 bases). Germline assignment: CDR1 MGHRA and CDR2 YSYEKL. This CDR3 comprises 15 residues. As DNA, the CDR3 is TGCGCTAGCAGCTTATACACGACAGTGAACACTGACGCTTTCTTT. Translating it yields CASSLYTTVNTDAFF.

This clonotype has only one observation. The junction does not match germline at one end; this may be a read error. The chain is built from TRBV11-1 and TRBJ1-1; 8 bases map to TRBD1. The length of the CDR3 is 17 residues. Germline assignment: CDR1 SGHAT and CDR2 FQDESV (reference sequence). The CDR3 bases are TGTGCCGGCAGCAGAATAGGTGGACAGGGAGTCGTCACTGAAGCATTCTTT. Translating gives CAGSRIGGQGVVTEAFF.

To note about this clonotype: Sequence at one end of the junction differs from germline and may be a read error. CDR3: CTSNRSGGLGTEAFF. The CDR3 DNA reads TGTACCAGCAACCGTTCAGGGGGTTTAGGCACTGAAGCTTTCTTT. This chain connects TRBV12-3 or TRBV12-4 to TRBJ1-1; 7 positions agree with TRBD1. CDR3 length: 15 amino acids.

The chain combines TRBV6-2 or TRBV6-3 with TRBJ1-5; a possible D gene is TRBD1 (6 bases). The CDR3 has 16 residues. The V gene's germline CDR1 is MNHEY and CDR2 SVGEGT. V was shortened by 10 bases and J by 3 bases, with 22 bases between the two germline ends. CDR3 protein: CATRGGGVGYNQPQHF. The CDR3, as DNA: TGTGCCACCCGGGGAGGGGGGGTAGGGTACAATCAGCCCCAGCATTTT.

This clonotype was recorded once. The chain combines TRBV20-1 with TRBJ2-1; possible D gene TRBD2, 6 bases. V was pared by 2 bases and J by 8 bases, with 16 bases between. The CDR3 is 14 residues long. Germline CDR1 and CDR2: DFQATT and SNEGSKA (reference sequence). Written as DNA, the CDR3 is TGCAGTGCTAGAATGCTGGCGGGGCTGGATGAGCAGTTCTTC. As protein: CSARMLAGLDEQFF.

This rearrangement joins TRBV5-6 to TRBJ2-5, with a possible D match to TRBD1 (5 bases). CDR1 is SGHDT and CDR2 is YYEEEE in the germline V gene. V lost 4 bases and J lost 3, with 13 bases in between. The CDR3 sequence is 14 residues long. The CDR3 reads CASSLQGREETQYF. For the CDR3, the DNA is TGTGCCAGCAGCCTTCAGGGTAGGGAAGAGACCCAGTACTTC.

The J gene is TRBJ2-1, the V gene TRBV29-1; D gene uncertain. The CDR3 has 16 amino acids. Germline loops: CDR1 SQVTM, CDR2 ANQGSEA. CDR3 nucleotides: TGCAACGATGAAAATCGCCAGTGGGGCTCCTACAATGAGCAGTTCTTC. Its translation is CNDENRQWGSYNEQFF.

Comments on this clonotype: The junction differs from germline at one of its ends, possibly a read error. The genes are TRBV6-6 and TRBJ2-6; D remains unclear. CDR1 and CDR2 (germline): MNHNY, SVGAGI (reference sequence). This CDR3 spans 17 amino acids. For the CDR3, the DNA is TGTGCCAGCAGTTACCCAGGCGGACCCTCTAGGACCAACGTCATGACTTTC. This sequence encodes CASSYPGGPSRTNVMTF.

About this clonotype: The junction shows a germline mismatch at one end, possibly a read error. The genes are TRBV20-1 and TRBJ2-3; TRBD2 might be the D (5 bases). CDR3 length: 13 amino acids. CDR1 is DFQATT, CDR2 SNEGSKA, per germline (reference sequence). Here the CDR3 DNA reads TGCAGTACTAGAGTCCCGGGTTCTCTTATGAAGTATTTT. Translation gives CSTRVPGSLMKYF.

The V and J genes are TRBV15 and TRBJ2-1, with 10 bases fitting TRBD2. J was trimmed by 6 bases and V by 9 bases; bases with no gene match: 5. The germline V gene encodes CDR1 LNHNV and CDR2 YYDKDF (reference sequence). The CDR3 has 13 amino acids. CDR3 in amino acids: CATQPSGSNEQFF. CDR3 DNA sequence: TGTGCCACTCAGCCTAGCGGGAGCAATGAGCAGTTCTTC. Supplemented by reference TRBV15 and TRBJ2-1, the full variable domain reads DAMVIQNPRYQVTQFGKPVTLSCSQTLNHNVMYWYQQKSSQAPKLLFHYYDKDFNNEADTPDNFQSRRPNTSFCFLDIRSPGLGDTAMYLCATQPSGSNEQFFGPGTRLTVL.

As for this clonotype: Compared with germline, one end of the junction differs, possibly owing to a read error. The chain employs TRBV4-1 and TRBJ2-7, with D possibly called TRBD1 or TRBD2 (5 bases each). The germline gives CDR1 MGHRA, CDR2 YSYEKL. The length of the CDR3 is 17 residues. DNA of the CDR3: TGTGCCAGCAGCCAAGATTATGGCAGGGCGTACCCCTACGAGCGGTACTTT. Its protein is CASSQDYGRAYPYERYF.

As to this clonotype: Relative to the germline gene, one junction end is altered; a read error may explain this. This chain links TRBV10-3 with TRBJ2-1, with 9 bases identical to TRBD2. CDR3 length: 20 amino acids. Germline-derived CDR1 and CDR2 are ENHRY and SYGVKD. The chain's CDR3 is CSISEPPGPAGGGTYNEQFF. The CDR3 DNA reads TGTTCCATCAGTGAACCCCCGGGACCAGCGGGAGGAGGGACCTACAATGAGCAGTTCTTC.